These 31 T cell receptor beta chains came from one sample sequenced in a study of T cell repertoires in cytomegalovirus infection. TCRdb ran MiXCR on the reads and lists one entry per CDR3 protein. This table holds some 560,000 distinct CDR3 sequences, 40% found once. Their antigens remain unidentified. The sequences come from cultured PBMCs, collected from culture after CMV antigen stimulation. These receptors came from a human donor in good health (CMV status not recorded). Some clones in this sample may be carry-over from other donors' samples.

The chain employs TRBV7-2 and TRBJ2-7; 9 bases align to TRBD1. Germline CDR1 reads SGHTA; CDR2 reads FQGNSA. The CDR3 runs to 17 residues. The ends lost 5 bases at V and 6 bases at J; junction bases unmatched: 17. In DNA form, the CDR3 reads TGTGCCAGCAGCCTCGGAGTCGGGACAGGGATATTACGCGAGCAGTACTTC. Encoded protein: CASSLGVGTGILREQYF.

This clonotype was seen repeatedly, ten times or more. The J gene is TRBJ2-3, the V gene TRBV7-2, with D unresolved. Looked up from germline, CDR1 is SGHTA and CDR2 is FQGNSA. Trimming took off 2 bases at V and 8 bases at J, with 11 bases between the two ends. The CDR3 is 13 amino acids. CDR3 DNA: TGTGCCAGCAGCTTACCCACCCGTAGTACGCAGTATTTT. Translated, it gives CASSLPTRSTQYF.

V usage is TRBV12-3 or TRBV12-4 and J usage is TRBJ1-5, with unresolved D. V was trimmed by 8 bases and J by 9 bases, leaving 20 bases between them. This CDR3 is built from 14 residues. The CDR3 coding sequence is TGTGCCAGCGCCCTTGGGGATTCAATCTTGCCCCAGCATTTT. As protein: CASALGDSILPQHF.

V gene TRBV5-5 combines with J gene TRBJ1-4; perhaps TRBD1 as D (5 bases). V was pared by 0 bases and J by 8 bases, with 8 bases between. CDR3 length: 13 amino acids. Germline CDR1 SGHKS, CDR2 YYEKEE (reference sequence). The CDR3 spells CASSLDRREKLFF. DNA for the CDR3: TGTGCCAGCAGCTTGGACAGGAGAGAAAAACTGTTTTTT.

CDR3 DNA sequence: TGTGCCAGCAGTGAAGCTGGGGGGGGAATCTATAATTCACCCCTCCACTTT. Amino acids: CASSEAGGGIYNSPLHF. V is TRBV6-1 and J is TRBJ1-6; weak D call: TRBD1 (5 bases). Germline V CDR1 and CDR2: MNHNS, SASEGT. The length of the CDR3 is 17 residues. Trimming removed 0 bases from V and 3 bases from J, with 12 bases in between.

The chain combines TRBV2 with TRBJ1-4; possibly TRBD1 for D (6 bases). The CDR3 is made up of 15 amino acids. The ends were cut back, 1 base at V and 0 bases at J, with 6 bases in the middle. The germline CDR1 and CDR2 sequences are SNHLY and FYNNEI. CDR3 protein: CASSEEGATNEKLFF. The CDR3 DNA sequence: TGTGCCAGCAGTGAAGAGGGGGCAACTAATGAAAAACTGTTTTTT. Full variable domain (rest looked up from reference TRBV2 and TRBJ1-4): EPEVTQTPSHQVTQMGQEVILRCVPISNHLYFYWYRQILGQKVEFLVSFYNNEISEKSEIFDDQFSVERPDGSNFTLKIRSTKLEDSAMYFCASSEEGATNEKLFFGSGTQLSVL.

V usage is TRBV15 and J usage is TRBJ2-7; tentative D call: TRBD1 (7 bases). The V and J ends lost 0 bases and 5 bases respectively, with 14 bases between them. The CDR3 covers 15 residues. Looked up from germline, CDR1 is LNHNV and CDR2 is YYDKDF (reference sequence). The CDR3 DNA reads TGTGCCACCAGCAGAGACGGAGGGGGCGGCGACGAGCAGTACTTC. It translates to CATSRDGGGGDEQYF.

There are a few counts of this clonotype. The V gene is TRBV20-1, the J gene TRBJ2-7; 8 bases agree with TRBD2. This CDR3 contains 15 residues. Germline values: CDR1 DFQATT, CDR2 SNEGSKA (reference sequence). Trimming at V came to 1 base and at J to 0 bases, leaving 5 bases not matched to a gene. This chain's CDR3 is CSARATSGSSYEQYF. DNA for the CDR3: TGCAGTGCTAGAGCAACGAGCGGGAGCTCCTACGAGCAGTACTTC.

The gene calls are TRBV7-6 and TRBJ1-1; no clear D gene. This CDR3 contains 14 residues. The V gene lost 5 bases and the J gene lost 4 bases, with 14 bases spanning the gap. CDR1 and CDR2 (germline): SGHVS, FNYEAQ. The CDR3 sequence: CASSLPGGSTEAFF. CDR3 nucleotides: TGTGCCAGCAGCCTTCCGGGAGGTAGCACTGAAGCTTTCTTT.

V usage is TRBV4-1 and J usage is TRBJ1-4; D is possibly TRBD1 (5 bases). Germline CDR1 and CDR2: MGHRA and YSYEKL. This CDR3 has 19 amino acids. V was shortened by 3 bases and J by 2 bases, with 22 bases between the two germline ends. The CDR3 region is CASSQPGRRTGATNEKLFF. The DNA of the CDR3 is TGCGCCAGCAGCCAGCCGGGACGACGGACCGGAGCCACTAATGAAAAACTGTTTTTT.

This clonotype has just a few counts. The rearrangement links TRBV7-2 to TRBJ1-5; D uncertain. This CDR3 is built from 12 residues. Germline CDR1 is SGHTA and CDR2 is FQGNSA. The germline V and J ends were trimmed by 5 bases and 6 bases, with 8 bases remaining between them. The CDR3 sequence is CASSQKGQPQHF. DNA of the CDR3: TGTGCCAGCAGCCAAAAGGGTCAGCCCCAGCATTTT.

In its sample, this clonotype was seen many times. The chain's CDR3 is CASSSDIGELFF. The CDR3 nucleotides are TGTGCCAGCAGTTCCGACATCGGGGAGCTGTTTTTT. This chain connects TRBV6-5 to TRBJ2-2; D gene unclear. The V end lost 4 bases, the J end lost 7 bases, and 7 bases lay between the germline ends. In germline, CDR1 is MNHEY, CDR2 SVGAGI. This CDR3 spans 12 amino acids.

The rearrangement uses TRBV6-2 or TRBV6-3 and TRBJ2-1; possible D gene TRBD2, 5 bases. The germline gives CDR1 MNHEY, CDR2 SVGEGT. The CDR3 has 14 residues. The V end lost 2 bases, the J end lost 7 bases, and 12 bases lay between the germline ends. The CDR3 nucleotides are TGTGCCAGCAGTTACAAGGTCCGGAGGAATGAGCAGTTCTTC. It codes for CASSYKVRRNEQFF.

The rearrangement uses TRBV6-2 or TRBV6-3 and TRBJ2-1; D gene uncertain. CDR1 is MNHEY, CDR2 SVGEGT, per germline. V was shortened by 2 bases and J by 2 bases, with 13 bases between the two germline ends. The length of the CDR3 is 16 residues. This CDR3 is CASSYTGTAAYNEQFF. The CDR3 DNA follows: TGTGCCAGCAGTTACACCGGAACCGCTGCCTACAATGAGCAGTTCTTC.

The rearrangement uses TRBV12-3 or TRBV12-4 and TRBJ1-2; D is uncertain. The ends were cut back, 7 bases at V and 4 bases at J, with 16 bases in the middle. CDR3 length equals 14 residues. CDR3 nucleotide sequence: TGTGCCAGCACCCTAGGGCGCGTTTTCTATGGCTACACCTTC. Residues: CASTLGRVFYGYTF.

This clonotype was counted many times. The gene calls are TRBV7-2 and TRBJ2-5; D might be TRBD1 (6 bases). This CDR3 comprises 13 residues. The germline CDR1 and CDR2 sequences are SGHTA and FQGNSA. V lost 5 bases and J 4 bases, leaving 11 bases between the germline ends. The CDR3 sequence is CASSLGQLETQYF. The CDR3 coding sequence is TGTGCCAGCAGCCTGGGACAACTAGAGACCCAGTACTTC.

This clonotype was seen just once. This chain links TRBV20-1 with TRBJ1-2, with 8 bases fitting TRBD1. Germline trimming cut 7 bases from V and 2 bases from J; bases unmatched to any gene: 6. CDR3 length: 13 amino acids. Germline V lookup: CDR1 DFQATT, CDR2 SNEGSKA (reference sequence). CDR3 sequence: CSVQGAFNYGYTF. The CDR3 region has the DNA TGCAGTGTCCAGGGGGCTTTCAACTATGGCTACACCTTC.

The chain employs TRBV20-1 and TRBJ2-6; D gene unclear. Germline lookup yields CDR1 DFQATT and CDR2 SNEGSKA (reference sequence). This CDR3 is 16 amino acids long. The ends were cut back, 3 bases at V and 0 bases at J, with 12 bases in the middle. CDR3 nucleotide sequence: TGCAGTGCTAGTCACAGCTTTAACTCTGGGGCCAACGTCCTGACTTTC. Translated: CSASHSFNSGANVLTF.

As DNA, the CDR3 is TGTGCCATCAGTCTCTACCAAGGGGCCAGAGGGGCCAACGTCCTGACTTTC. Amino acids: CAISLYQGARGANVLTF. This sequence joins TRBV10-3 and TRBJ2-6; a possible D gene is TRBD1 (5 bases). The length of the CDR3 is 17 residues. Germline CDR1 is ENHRY and CDR2 is SYGVKD. V was cut by 5 bases and J by 4 bases, with 18 bases left in between.

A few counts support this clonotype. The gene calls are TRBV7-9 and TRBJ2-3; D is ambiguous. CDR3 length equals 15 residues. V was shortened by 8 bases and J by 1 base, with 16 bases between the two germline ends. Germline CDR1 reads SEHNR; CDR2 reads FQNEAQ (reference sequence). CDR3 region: CASRPNWLGTDTQYF. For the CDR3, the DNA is TGTGCCAGCCGCCCGAACTGGCTGGGCACAGATACGCAGTATTTT.

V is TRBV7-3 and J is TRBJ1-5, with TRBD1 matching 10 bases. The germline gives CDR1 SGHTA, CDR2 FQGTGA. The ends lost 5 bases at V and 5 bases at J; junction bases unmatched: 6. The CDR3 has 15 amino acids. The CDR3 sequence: CASSRTGTGDQPQHF. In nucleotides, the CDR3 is TGTGCCAGCAGCAGGACCGGGACAGGGGATCAGCCCCAGCATTTT.

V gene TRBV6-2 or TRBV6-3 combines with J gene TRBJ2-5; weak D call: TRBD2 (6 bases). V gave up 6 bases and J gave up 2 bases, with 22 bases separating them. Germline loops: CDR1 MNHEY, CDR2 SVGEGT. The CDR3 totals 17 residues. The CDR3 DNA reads TGTGCCAGCAGCAGAGAACTAGCCGACTATTATCAAGAGACCCAGTACTTC. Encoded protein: CASSRELADYYQETQYF.

CDR3 sequence: CASSSGGFTGELFF. For the CDR3, the DNA is TGTGCCAGCAGTTCGGGGGGTTTCACCGGGGAGCTGTTTTTT. The chain employs TRBV28 and TRBJ2-2, with 7 nucleotides matching TRBD2. Germline lookup yields CDR1 MDHEN and CDR2 SYDVKM. This CDR3 region has 14 residues. Trimming took 4 bases from V and 4 from J; bases not matched to a gene: 3.

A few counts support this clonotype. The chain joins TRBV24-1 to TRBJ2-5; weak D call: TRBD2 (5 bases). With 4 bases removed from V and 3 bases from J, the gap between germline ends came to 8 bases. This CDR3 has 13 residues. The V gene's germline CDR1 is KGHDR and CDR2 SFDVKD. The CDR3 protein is CATSDGMEETQYF. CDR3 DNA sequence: TGTGCCACCAGTGACGGGATGGAAGAGACCCAGTACTTC.

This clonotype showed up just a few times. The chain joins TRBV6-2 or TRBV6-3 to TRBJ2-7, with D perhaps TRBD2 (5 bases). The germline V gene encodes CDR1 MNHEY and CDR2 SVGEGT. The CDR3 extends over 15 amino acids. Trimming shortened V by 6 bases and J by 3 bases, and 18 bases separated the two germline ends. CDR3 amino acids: CASSSPPRGIYEQYF. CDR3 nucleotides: TGTGCCAGCAGCTCCCCCCCACGGGGAATCTACGAGCAGTACTTC.

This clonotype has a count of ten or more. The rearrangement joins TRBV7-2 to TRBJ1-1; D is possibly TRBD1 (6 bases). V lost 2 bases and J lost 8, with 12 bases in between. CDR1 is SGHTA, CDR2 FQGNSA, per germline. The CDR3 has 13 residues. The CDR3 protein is CASSLSTGLEAFF. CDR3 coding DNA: TGTGCCAGCAGCTTATCGACAGGTCTCGAAGCTTTCTTT.

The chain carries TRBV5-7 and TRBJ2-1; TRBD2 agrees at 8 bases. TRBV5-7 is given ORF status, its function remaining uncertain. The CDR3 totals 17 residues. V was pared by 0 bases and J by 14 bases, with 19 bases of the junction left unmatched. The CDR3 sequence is CASSLEGTREGIISEFF. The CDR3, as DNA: TGTGCCAGCAGCTTGGAGGGGACTAGGGAAGGTATTATTTCGGAGTTCTTC.

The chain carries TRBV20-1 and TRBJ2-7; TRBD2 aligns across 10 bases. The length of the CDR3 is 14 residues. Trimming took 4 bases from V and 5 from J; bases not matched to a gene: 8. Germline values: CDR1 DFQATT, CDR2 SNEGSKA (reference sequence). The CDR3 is CSATGTSVSNEQYF. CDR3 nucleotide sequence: TGCAGTGCTACCGGGACTAGCGTTTCAAACGAGCAGTACTTC.

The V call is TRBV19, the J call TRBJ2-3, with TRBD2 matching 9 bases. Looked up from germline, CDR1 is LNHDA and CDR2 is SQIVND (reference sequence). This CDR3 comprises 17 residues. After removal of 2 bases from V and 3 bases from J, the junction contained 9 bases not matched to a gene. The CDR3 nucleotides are TGTGCCAGTAGTATAAGGCTAGCGGGGACCTCAACAGATACGCAGTATTTT. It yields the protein CASSIRLAGTSTDTQYF.

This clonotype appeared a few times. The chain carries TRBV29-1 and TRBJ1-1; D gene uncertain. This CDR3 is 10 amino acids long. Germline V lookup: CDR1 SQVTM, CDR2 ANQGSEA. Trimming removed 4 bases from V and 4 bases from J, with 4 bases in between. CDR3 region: CSVVVTEAFF. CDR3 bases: TGCAGCGTTGTGGTCACTGAAGCTTTCTTT.

Here the CDR3 reads CASSEGGRKSDTQYF. CDR3 nucleotides: TGTGCCAGCAGCGAGGGCGGGAGGAAGTCAGATACGCAGTATTTT. The genes are TRBV5-3 and TRBJ2-3; TRBD2 aligns across 8 bases. TRBV5-3 is assigned to the ORF class and has an uncertain function. The V segment lost 8 bases and the J segment 4 bases; nucleotides outside the gene matches: 12. The CDR3 sequence is 15 residues long.